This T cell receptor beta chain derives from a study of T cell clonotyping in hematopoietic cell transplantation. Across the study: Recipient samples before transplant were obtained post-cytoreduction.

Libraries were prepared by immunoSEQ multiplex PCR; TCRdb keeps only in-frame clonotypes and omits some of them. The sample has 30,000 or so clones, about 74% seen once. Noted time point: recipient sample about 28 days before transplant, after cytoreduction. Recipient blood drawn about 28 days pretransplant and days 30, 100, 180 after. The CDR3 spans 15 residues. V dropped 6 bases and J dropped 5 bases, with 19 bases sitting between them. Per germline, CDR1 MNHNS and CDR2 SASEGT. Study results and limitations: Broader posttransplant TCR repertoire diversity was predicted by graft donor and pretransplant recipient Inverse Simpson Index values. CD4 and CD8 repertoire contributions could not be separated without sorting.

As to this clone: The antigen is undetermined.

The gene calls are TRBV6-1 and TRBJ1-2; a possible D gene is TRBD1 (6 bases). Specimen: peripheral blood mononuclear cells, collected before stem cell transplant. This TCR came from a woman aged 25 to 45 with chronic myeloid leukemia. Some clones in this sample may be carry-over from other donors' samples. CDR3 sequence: CASRLTPDSIYGYTF. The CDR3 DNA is TGTGCCAGCAGATTGACCCCGGACAGTATTTATGGCTACACCTTC.